These T cell receptor beta chains were read from a single sample in a study of blood T cell repertoires in COVID-19. Repertoires were generated with immunoSEQ multiplex PCR, while TCRdb's copy carries only in-frame clones and drops some. Of 300,000 or so clones listed, around 87% are singletons. Sequenced sample: peripheral blood. The receptors stem from a man between 70 and 80 years old with acute or convalescent COVID-19. Each CDR3 is given with its conserved first and last residue. Fields, in order: D gene, J gene, V gene, clone size, CDR3 protein, CDR3 DNA. The D gene is left open where the match is weak. Only part of the rows carry a size: once, few, many, or a class if the clone is expanded.

D: NA; J: TRBJ1-2; V: TRBV18; size: NA; CDR3: CASSPTLDTGPYGYTF; DNA: TGTGCCAGCTCACCCACCCTGGACACGGGCCCCTATGGCTACACCTTC
D: NA; J: TRBJ2-2; V: TRBV5-1; size: NA; CDR3: CASSSGQYTGELFF; DNA: TGCGCCAGCAGCTCTGGACAGTACACCGGGGAGCTGTTTTTT
D: NA; J: TRBJ2-2; V: TRBV19; size: NA; CDR3: CASSPMRAGELFF; DNA: TGTGCCAGTAGCCCCATGCGCGCCGGGGAGCTGTTTTTT
D: TRBD1; J: TRBJ1-2; V: TRBV7-2; size: NA; CDR3: CASSTGVTVNYGYTF; DNA: TGTGCCAGCAGCACAGGGGTGACAGTAAACTATGGCTACACCTTC
D: TRBD1; J: TRBJ1-5; V: TRBV28; size: once; CDR3: CASILDREDQPQHF; DNA: TGTGCCAGCATCCTCGACAGGGAGGATCAGCCCCAGCATTTT
D: NA; J: TRBJ2-3; V: TRBV14; size: NA; CDR3: CASSHGGTSTDTQYF; DNA: TGTGCCAGCAGCCACGGCGGAACTAGCACAGATACGCAGTATTTT
D: NA; J: TRBJ2-2; V: TRBV19; size: NA; CDR3: CASSISWTANTGELFF; DNA: TGTGCCAGTAGTATCTCGTGGACAGCCAACACCGGGGAGCTGTTTTTT
D: NA; J: TRBJ2-7; V: TRBV7-9; size: few; CDR3: CASSNRQGGEQYF; DNA: TGTGCCAGCAGCAACCGACAGGGAGGCGAGCAGTACTTC
D: TRBD1; J: TRBJ1-5; V: TRBV29-1; size: NA; CDR3: CSVTTGGSGNQPQHF; DNA: TGCAGCGTAACAACAGGGGGCTCGGGCAATCAGCCCCAGCATTTT
D: NA; J: TRBJ2-7; V: TRBV6-6; size: NA; CDR3: CASRQGLAGSYEQYF; DNA: TGTGCCAGCAGACAGGGGCTAGCGGGCTCCTACGAGCAGTACTTC
D: TRBD2; J: TRBJ2-7; V: TRBV11-2; size: few; CDR3: CASSARRGGEQYF; DNA: TGTGCCAGCAGCGCTAGACGGGGGGGCGAGCAGTACTTC
D: NA; J: TRBJ2-1; V: TRBV9; size: NA; CDR3: CASSEGGGAYNEQFF; DNA: TGTGCCAGCAGCGAGGGCGGCGGGGCATACAATGAGCAGTTCTTC
D: NA; J: TRBJ2-3; V: TRBV5-4; size: NA; CDR3: CASSFTFGEADTQYF; DNA: TGTGCCAGCAGCTTTACGTTCGGAGAGGCAGATACGCAGTATTTT
D: TRBD2; J: TRBJ2-2; V: TRBV12-3/TRBV12-4; size: NA; CDR3: CASIGGAKELFF; DNA: TGTGCCAGCATCGGGGGGGCGAAGGAGCTGTTTTTT
D: NA; J: TRBJ2-3; V: TRBV5-5; size: few; CDR3: CASSLGGAGGTDTQYF; DNA: TGTGCCAGCAGCTTGGGTGGGGCAGGGGGCACAGATACGCAGTATTTT
D: TRBD1; J: TRBJ1-5; V: TRBV19; size: few; CDR3: CASSLGDRVWNQPQHF; DNA: TGTGCCAGTAGCCTCGGCGACAGGGTGTGGAATCAGCCCCAGCATTTT
D: NA; J: TRBJ2-7; V: TRBV19; size: few; CDR3: CASSTPGKGKQYF; DNA: TGTGCCAGTAGTACTCCGGGAAAGGGAAAGCAGTACTTC
D: NA; J: TRBJ1-1; V: TRBV19; size: NA; CDR3: CASTAIARKNTEAFF; DNA: TGTGCCAGTACAGCCATCGCCAGGAAGAACACTGAAGCTTTCTTT
D: TRBD1; J: TRBJ2-5; V: TRBV11-1; size: NA; CDR3: CASSHRGQETQYF; DNA: TGTGCCAGCAGCCACAGGGGTCAAGAGACCCAGTACTTC
D: TRBD1; J: TRBJ1-5; V: TRBV6-5; size: NA; CDR3: CASSSHRGNQPQHF; DNA: TGTGCCAGCAGTTCACACAGGGGGAATCAGCCCCAGCATTTT
D: TRBD1; J: TRBJ2-7; V: TRBV2; size: NA; CDR3: CASSARTGVWYEQYF; DNA: TGTGCCAGCAGTGCAAGGACAGGGGTTTGGTACGAGCAGTACTTC
D: TRBD1; J: TRBJ2-1; V: TRBV5-1; size: NA; CDR3: CASSRDSFSNEQFF; DNA: TGCGCCAGCAGTAGGGACAGTTTTTCCAATGAGCAGTTCTTC
D: NA; J: TRBJ2-1; V: TRBV6-5; size: NA; CDR3: CASSFTGNEQFF; DNA: TGTGCCAGCAGTTTTACAGGGAATGAGCAGTTCTTC
D: TRBD2; J: TRBJ2-5; V: TRBV9; size: NA; CDR3: CASSVTSGEETQYF; DNA: TGTGCCAGCAGCGTTACTAGCGGGGAAGAGACCCAGTACTTC
D: NA; J: TRBJ1-1; V: TRBV28; size: NA; CDR3: CASSLLGGVPMNTEAFF; DNA: TGTGCCAGCAGTTTATTGGGGGGGGTCCCCATGAACACTGAAGCTTTCTTT
D: TRBD1; J: TRBJ2-1; V: TRBV6-5; size: NA; CDR3: CASSYRTGGDEQFF; DNA: TGTGCCAGCAGTTACCGTACAGGGGGAGATGAGCAGTTCTTC
D: TRBD1; J: TRBJ1-1; V: TRBV5-4; size: NA; CDR3: CASSSSSTGTENTEAFF; DNA: TGTGCCAGCAGCTCCTCCTCGACCGGGACAGAGAACACTGAAGCTTTCTTT
D: TRBD2; J: TRBJ2-1; V: TRBV11-2; size: NA; CDR3: CASSRPGLAGANEQFF; DNA: TGTGCCAGCAGCCGACCGGGACTAGCGGGAGCCAATGAGCAGTTCTTC
D: TRBD2; J: TRBJ2-1; V: TRBV28; size: NA; CDR3: CASSVPGLAYHEQFF; DNA: TGTGCCAGCAGTGTCCCGGGACTAGCATACCATGAGCAGTTCTTC
D: TRBD2; J: TRBJ2-5; V: TRBV5-1; size: once; CDR3: CASTGLGPGETQYF; DNA: TGCGCCAGCACGGGACTAGGGCCCGGGGAGACCCAGTACTTC
D: NA; J: TRBJ1-1; V: TRBV7-9; size: NA; CDR3: CASSLGITGYTEAFF; DNA: TGTGCCAGCAGCTTAGGGATAACAGGGTACACTGAAGCTTTCTTT
D: NA; J: TRBJ2-2; V: TRBV27; size: NA; CDR3: CASSLRRAPGELFF; DNA: TGTGCCAGCAGCTTACGTAGAGCCCCCGGGGAGCTGTTTTTT
D: NA; J: TRBJ2-2; V: TRBV7-3; size: NA; CDR3: CASSWGTNTGELFF; DNA: TGTGCCAGCAGCTGGGGGACAAACACCGGGGAGCTGTTTTTT
D: NA; J: TRBJ1-4; V: TRBV5-5; size: NA; CDR3: CASSWAGFANEKLFF; DNA: TGTGCCAGCAGCTGGGCGGGTTTTGCTAATGAAAAACTGTTTTTT
D: TRBD1; J: TRBJ1-5; V: TRBV18; size: once; CDR3: CASSPPGQGVNQPQHF; DNA: TGTGCCAGCTCACCACCGGGACAGGGAGTAAATCAGCCCCAGCATTTT
D: TRBD2; J: TRBJ2-1; V: TRBV5-4; size: once; CDR3: CASSRTSGGFNEQFF; DNA: TGTGCCAGCAGCCGTACTAGCGGGGGGTTTAATGAGCAGTTCTTC
D: TRBD1; J: TRBJ1-6; V: TRBV19; size: once; CDR3: CASSEPGQYNSPLHF; DNA: TGTGCCAGTAGCGAACCGGGACAGTATAATTCACCCCTCCACTTT
D: TRBD1; J: TRBJ2-2; V: TRBV13; size: many; CDR3: CASSHRQGRGTGELFF; DNA: TGTGCCAGCAGCCATAGACAGGGGCGCGGCACCGGGGAGCTGTTTTTT
D: TRBD1; J: TRBJ1-5; V: TRBV6-2/TRBV6-3; size: NA; CDR3: CASSRGQRNQPQHF; DNA: TGTGCCAGCAGCCGGGGACAGCGCAATCAGCCCCAGCATTTT
D: TRBD1; J: TRBJ2-7; V: TRBV27; size: NA; CDR3: CASRAGTGAYEQYF; DNA: TGTGCCAGCAGGGCCGGGACAGGGGCGTACGAGCAGTACTTC